Below are 11 T cell receptor beta chains sequenced from a single sample in a study of CD8 T cells in Susac syndrome. RNA in amounts of roughly 0.45 to 1 ug was reverse transcribed with random hexamers. MiXCR, run by TCRdb on the immunoSEQ multiplex PCR reads, gives a single entry per CDR3 protein. Here the sample spans 250,000 to 300,000 distinct CDR3 sequences, approximately 84% being singletons. Sequences were obtained from CD8+ T cells from PBMCs. The origin of the receptors is a human donor with multiple sclerosis.

A single count supports this clonotype. V gene TRBV7-9 combines with J gene TRBJ1-6, with unresolved D. This CDR3 has 14 amino acids. Trimming shortened V by 5 bases and J by 7 bases, and 12 bases separated the two germline ends. CDR1 and CDR2 (germline): SEHNR, FQNEAQ (reference sequence). CDR3 amino acids: CASSGADKNSPLHF. The DNA for the CDR3 is TGTGCCAGCAGCGGTGCGGATAAAAATTCACCCCTCCACTTT.

The CDR3 sequence: CASSRGTSGRVYEQYF. The CDR3 DNA reads as TGTGCCAGCAGCCGGGGGACTAGCGGGAGAGTGTACGAGCAGTACTTC. The J gene is TRBJ2-7, the V gene TRBV28; 14 bases match TRBD2. This CDR3 region has 16 residues. V gave up 6 bases and J gave up 4 bases; unmatched junction bases: 8. Germline lookup yields CDR1 MDHEN and CDR2 SYDVKM.

This sequence joins TRBV5-6 and TRBJ2-7; 9 bases agree with TRBD2. The CDR3 has 15 residues. V shed 0 bases, J shed 4 bases, and the junction held 5 bases outside the gene matches. CDR1 and CDR2 from the germline V gene are SGHDT and YYEEEE. The CDR3 region has the DNA TGTGCCAGCAGCTTGGCGGTAGCGGGAGCGTACGAGCAGTACTTC. This codes for CASSLAVAGAYEQYF.

The chain links TRBV11-2 to TRBJ1-3, with D possibly TRBD1 on 6 matching bases. Between the trimmed V and J ends, which lost 0 bases and 3 bases, there was a span of 15 bases. The CDR3 length is 17 residues. Germline V CDR1 and CDR2: SGHAT, FQNNGV. The CDR3 region is CASSLDPGRGFGNTIYF. The CDR3 DNA reads TGTGCCAGCAGCTTAGATCCGGGCAGGGGATTTGGAAACACCATATATTTT.

The V gene is TRBV29-1, the J gene TRBJ2-1, with TRBD2 identical over 10 bases. Trimming at V came to 3 bases and at J to 1 base, leaving 6 bases not matched to a gene. Germline loops: CDR1 SQVTM, CDR2 ANQGSEA. The CDR3 contains 16 residues. The DNA of the CDR3 is TGCAGCGTTGATTTCCCTAGCGGGAGATCCTACAATGAGCAGTTCTTC. It yields the protein CSVDFPSGRSYNEQFF.

V gene TRBV27 combines with J gene TRBJ2-3; D may be TRBD1 (5 bases). The length of the CDR3 is 14 residues. Germline CDR1 is MNHEY and CDR2 is SMNVEV (reference sequence). The V end was cut by 4 bases, the J end by 3 bases, with 11 bases between. Here the CDR3 reads CASSSRDRTDTQYF. In DNA, the CDR3 is TGTGCCAGCAGTTCCAGGGATAGGACAGATACGCAGTATTTT.

This clonotype came up a few times. The chain recombines TRBV7-2 with TRBJ2-5, with a tentative D call TRBD2 (5 bases). Trimming took 4 bases from V and 4 from J, leaving 19 bases between them. Germline CDR1 reads SGHTA; CDR2 reads FQGNSA. There are 16 residues in the CDR3. DNA for the CDR3: TGTGCCAGCAGCTCCTCCCCAGGAGGAATAGGAGAGACCCAGTACTTC. Residues: CASSSSPGGIGETQYF.

The chain is built from TRBV6-5 and TRBJ1-1; TRBD1 matches at 9 bases. V shed 6 bases, J shed 2 bases, and the junction held 7 bases outside the gene matches. The length of the CDR3 is 15 residues. Per germline, CDR1 MNHEY and CDR2 SVGAGI. CDR3 region: CASRRSTGGNTEAFF. The CDR3 nucleotides are TGTGCCAGCAGGCGATCAACAGGGGGCAACACTGAAGCTTTCTTT.

The gene calls are TRBV7-9 and TRBJ1-2, with D unclear. Deletions cut 1 base from V and 12 bases from J, with 15 bases between. The CDR3 extends over 13 amino acids. Germline V gives CDR1 SEHNR, CDR2 FQNEAQ (reference sequence). CDR3 coding DNA: TGTGCCAGCAGCTTAGGGTCAGCCCCGCCGGACACCTTC. It yields the protein CASSLGSAPPDTF.

The chain couples TRBV27 to TRBJ2-5, with D perhaps given as TRBD1 or TRBD2 (6 bases each). CDR1 and CDR2 (germline): MNHEY, SMNVEV (reference sequence). V shed 6 bases and J shed 6 bases, with 14 bases lying between them. This CDR3 is 13 amino acids long. The CDR3 protein is CASSPGARKTQYF. In DNA form, the CDR3 reads TGTGCCAGCAGCCCGGGGGCGCGGAAGACCCAGTACTTC.

V gene TRBV7-9 combines with J gene TRBJ1-2; D call uncertain. CDR3 length: 13 residues. CDR1 SEHNR and CDR2 FQNEAQ come from the germline V gene (reference sequence). Between the trimmed V and J ends, which lost 4 bases and 3 bases, there was a span of 9 bases. CDR3 amino acids: CASSSLAYYGYTF. The DNA for the CDR3 is TGTGCCAGCAGCTCCCTAGCTTACTATGGCTACACCTTC.